The rows below give T cell receptor beta chains drawn from one sample of a study of OX40 agonist ivuxolimab in advanced cancers. The repertoire was sequenced with immunoSEQ multiplex PCR; TCRdb's copy has only in-frame clones and lacks some. The sample contains 80,000 or so clones, around 87% of which appear only once. The sample consisted of CD4+ or CD8+ T cells sorted from blood, taken in a trial of the OX40 agonist ivuxolimab. The receptors were gathered from an adult with an advanced solid tumor such as melanoma, head and neck, liver or kidney cancer. The CDR3 runs from the conserved cysteine through the conserved F or W. Fields, in order: J gene, clone size, V gene, D gene, CDR3 protein, CDR3 DNA. The D gene is left open where the match is weak. The size entry is marked missing in some rows and otherwise reads once, few, many or a size class.

>TRBJ1-4|.|TRBV2|TRBD1
CASSLQGATNEKLFF
TGTGCCAGCAGTTTACAGGGGGCAACTAATGAAAAACTGTTTTTT
>TRBJ1-5|few|TRBV6-1|.
CASTERLNQPQHF
TGTGCCAGCACCGAACGCCTCAATCAGCCCCAGCATTTT
>TRBJ2-7|few|TRBV6-5|TRBD1
CASSYMTGSYEQYF
TGTGCCAGCAGTTATATGACAGGGTCCTACGAGCAGTACTTC
>TRBJ2-5|.|TRBV29-1|TRBD2
CSVGTSGTQYF
TGCAGCGTCGGGACTAGCGGGACCCAGTACTTC
>TRBJ1-3|.|TRBV5-1|.
CASSLGPGSSGNTIYF
TGCGCCAGCAGCTTGGGCCCCGGGTCCTCTGGAAACACCATATATTTT
>TRBJ2-7|.|TRBV7-9|.
CASSNPGTWRSYEQYF
TGTGCCAGCAGCAATCCCGGGACCTGGCGCTCCTACGAGCAGTACTTC
>TRBJ1-2|.|TRBV6-5|.
CASSYSDSLYGYTF
TGTGCCAGCAGTTACTCGGACAGCCTCTATGGCTACACCTTC
>TRBJ1-5|.|TRBV15|.
CATTPGTAPQPQHF
TGTGCCACCACACCCGGGACGGCACCACAGCCCCAGCATTTT
>TRBJ1-3|.|TRBV19|.
CASSFAVSGNTIYF
TGTGCCAGTAGTTTCGCCGTCTCTGGAAACACCATATATTTT
>TRBJ2-1|.|TRBV6-4|.
CASSDRWNGEQFF
TGTGCCAGCAGTGACCGCTGGAACGGTGAGCAGTTCTTC
>TRBJ2-7|.|TRBV5-1|TRBD1
CASSVTGTSYEQYF
TGCGCCAGCAGCGTGACAGGGACATCCTACGAGCAGTACTTC
>TRBJ2-7|.|TRBV19|TRBD2
CASSDRTSGSYEQYF
TGTGCCAGTAGTGACAGGACTAGCGGCTCCTACGAGCAGTACTTC
>TRBJ1-2|.|TRBV29-1|.
CSVEVGRLEGYGYTF
TGCAGCGTTGAAGTAGGACGCCTGGAGGGCTATGGCTACACCTTC
>TRBJ2-1|.|TRBV6-5|TRBD1
CASSRTGAYNEQFF
TGTGCCAGCAGCCGGACAGGGGCATACAATGAGCAGTTCTTC
>TRBJ1-1|few|TRBV2|.
CASSAQGRNTEAFF
TGTGCCAGCAGTGCCCAGGGGCGGAACACTGAAGCTTTCTTT
>TRBJ1-1|.|TRBV18|.
CASSTFGGNTEAFF
TGTGCCAGCTCAACTTTTGGGGGTAACACTGAAGCTTTCTTT
>TRBJ2-3|.|TRBV5-4|TRBD2
CASSPTSGIPDTQYF
TGTGCCAGCAGCCCCACTAGCGGGATCCCAGATACGCAGTATTTT
>TRBJ2-7|.|TRBV28|.
CASSSGTPSYEQYF
TGTGCCAGCAGCTCCGGGACACCTTCCTACGAGCAGTACTTC
>TRBJ1-2|.|TRBV9|.
CASSVGGPGNYGYTF
TGTGCCAGCAGCGTAGGGGGGCCTGGTAACTATGGCTACACCTTC
>TRBJ2-1|.|TRBV11-3|TRBD2
CASSLGGLAGDEQFF
TGTGCCAGCAGCTTAGGGGGACTAGCGGGGGACGAGCAGTTCTTC
>TRBJ1-4|once|TRBV18|.
CASSPPWGVEKLFF
TGTGCCAGCTCACCACCATGGGGAGTCGAAAAACTGTTTTTT
>TRBJ2-7|.|TRBV14|TRBD2
CASSLRGGGYEQYF
TGTGCCAGCAGCCTCCGGGGGGGAGGCTACGAGCAGTACTTC
>TRBJ1-5|few|TRBV18|.
CASSPPGQPQHF
TGTGCCAGCTCACCACCGGGTCAGCCCCAGCATTTT
>TRBJ2-1|.|TRBV2|.
CASRWGASYNEQFF
TGTGCCAGTCGATGGGGGGCCTCCTACAATGAGCAGTTCTTC
>TRBJ1-4|.|TRBV5-1|TRBD1
CASRRDRANEKLFF
TGCGCCAGCAGAAGGGACAGGGCTAATGAAAAACTGTTTTTT
>TRBJ1-2|.|TRBV28|TRBD1
CASRQGVGSGYTF
TGTGCCAGCAGACAGGGGGTCGGCTCTGGCTACACCTTC
>TRBJ2-2|.|TRBV14|.
CASSQTAVTNAGELFF
TGTGCCAGCAGCCAAACAGCGGTCACCAACGCCGGGGAGCTGTTTTTT
>TRBJ1-1|.|TRBV18|TRBD1
CASSPLTGNAFF
TGTGCCAGCTCACCACTGACAGGGAATGCTTTCTTT
>TRBJ2-7|.|TRBV9|.
CASSVGFSYEQYF
TGTGCCAGCAGCGTGGGATTCTCATACGAGCAGTACTTC
>TRBJ1-2|.|TRBV7-9|.
CASSLGQVLGGYTF
TGTGCCAGCAGCTTAGGTCAAGTATTGGGGGGCTACACCTTC
>TRBJ1-1|.|TRBV10-3|.
CAISGQGSTEAFF
TGTGCCATCAGTGGGCAGGGGAGCACTGAAGCTTTCTTT
>TRBJ1-4|.|TRBV11-2|.
CASSFIGGPNEKLFF
TGTGCCAGCAGCTTCATAGGTGGCCCTAATGAAAAACTGTTTTTT
>TRBJ2-1|.|TRBV18|.
CASSLAADKQFF
TGTGCCAGCTCACTAGCCGCGGACAAGCAGTTCTTC
>TRBJ2-5|.|TRBV6-5|.
CASSQGARKVETQYF
TGTGCCAGCAGTCAGGGAGCCAGAAAGGTAGAGACCCAGTACTTC
>TRBJ1-4|.|TRBV16|.
CASSLALTSGGNCFF
.